This T cell receptor (beta chain) was documented in a study of preoperative IRX-2 immunotherapy in early breast cancer. Treatment specified: preoperative locoregional IRX-2 cytokine immunotherapy. Patients received preoperative, locoregional IRX-2 cytokine immunotherapy in a phase Ib study. The CDR3 is 13 residues long. Germline CDR1 reads MGHRA; CDR2 reads YSYEKL. The trim removed 1 base at V and 7 bases at J, leaving 2 bases unmatched. Assay used: immunoSEQ multiplex PCR; TCRdb lists only in-frame clones, some missing. The sample records around 34,000 clones, roughly 95% being singletons. This material was acquired from a patient treated with IRX-2 immunotherapy. The clonotype comes from a human donor with breast cancer. The chain uses TRBV4-1 and TRBJ1-1; 8 nucleotides align to TRBD1. This CDR3 reads CASSQGQGLEAFF. DNA of the CDR3: TGCGCCAGCAGCCAAGGACAGGGGCTTGAAGCTTTCTTT.